The sample holds a few counts of the clone carrying this TCR beta chain. Its target is unknown. The authors ran a second PCR of roughly 6 to 11 cycles using a sample-barcoded 5' primer and a J-beta primer mix. TCRdb called the 5' RACE reads again in MiXCR, with one record for every CDR3 protein. The top ten hold 15% to 20% of the sample, which has over a million distinct CDR3 sequences, around 45% seen once. The data were taken from a study of blood T cells in healthy people across ages. Study-wide results and caveats: PBMCs left unsorted prevented a conclusive naive versus antigen-experienced comparison. Considered underestimates were the diversity estimates obtained from one million T cells. Age showed a roughly linear inverse relationship with TCR beta diversity per million T cells.

The CDR3 covers 13 residues. Germline-derived CDR1 and CDR2 are DFQATT and SNEGSKA (reference sequence). V lost 3 bases and J lost 6; bases outside the gene matches: 3. The sequence came from a woman between 55 and 75 years old in good health. This chain joins TRBV20-1 and TRBJ2-7, with 12 bases aligning to TRBD2. The sequencing sample was made of blood. CDR3 nucleotides: TGCAGTGCTAGGGGACTAGCGGGCTTCGAGCAGTACTTC. This sequence encodes CSARGLAGFEQYF.